Sequencing of this T cell receptor beta chain was carried out in a study of cytomegalovirus exposure and HLA in healthy donors. Study results and caveats: Fewer N-insertions than the approximately 700-donor mean were reportedly shown by an Asian-associated ancestry cluster in a later analysis. TCR beta sequences reportedly predicted most subjects' HLA-A and HLA-B alleles accurately. The study listed roughly 150 cytomegalovirus-associated TCR beta chains.

About this clone itself: What it binds is unknown.

PCR was performed using 60 Vbeta and 13 Jbeta primers. TCRdb's table, derived via immunoSEQ multiplex PCR, lists solely in-frame clones and lacks some. The repertoire table contains 77,000 or so clones. V lost 2 bases to trimming and J lost 2 bases; unmatched junction nucleotides: 2. The CDR3 length is 14 residues. CDR1 is SGHRS and CDR2 is YFSETQ in the germline V gene. This sequence was found in a man aged 25-45 years in good health and CMV-seronegative. The rearrangement joins TRBV5-1 to TRBJ2-3, with 7 bases matching TRBD1. The sample was PBMCs. CDR3 in DNA: TGCGCCAGCAGCTTCGGACAGGACACAGATACGCAGTATTTT. This translates into CASSFGQDTDTQYF.